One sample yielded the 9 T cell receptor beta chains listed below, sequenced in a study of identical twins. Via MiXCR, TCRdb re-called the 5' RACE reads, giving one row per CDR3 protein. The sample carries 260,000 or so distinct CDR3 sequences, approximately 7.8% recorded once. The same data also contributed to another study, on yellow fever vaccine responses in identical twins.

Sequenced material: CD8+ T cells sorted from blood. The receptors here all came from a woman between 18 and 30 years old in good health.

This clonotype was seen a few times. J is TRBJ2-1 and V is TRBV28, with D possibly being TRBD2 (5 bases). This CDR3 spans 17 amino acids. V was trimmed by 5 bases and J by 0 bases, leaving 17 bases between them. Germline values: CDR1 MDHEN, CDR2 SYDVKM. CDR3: CASSPYSSGSSYNEQFF. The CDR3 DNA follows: TGTGCCAGCAGTCCCTATAGCTCGGGGAGCTCCTACAATGAGCAGTTCTTC.

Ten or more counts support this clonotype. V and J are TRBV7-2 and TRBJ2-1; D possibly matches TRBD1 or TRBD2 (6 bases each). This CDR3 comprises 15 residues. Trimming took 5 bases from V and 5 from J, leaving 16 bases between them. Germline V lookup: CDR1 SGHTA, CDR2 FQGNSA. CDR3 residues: CASSLRGGIDNEQFF. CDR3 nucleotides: TGTGCCAGCAGCCTCCGAGGGGGGATCGACAATGAGCAGTTCTTC.

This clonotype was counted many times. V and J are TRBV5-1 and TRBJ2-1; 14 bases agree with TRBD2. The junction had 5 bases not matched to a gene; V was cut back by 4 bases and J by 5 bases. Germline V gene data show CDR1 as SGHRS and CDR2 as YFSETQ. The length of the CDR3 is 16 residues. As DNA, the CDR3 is TGCGCCAGCAGCCCTCGGACTAGCGGGGGGAACAATGAGCAGTTCTTC. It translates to CASSPRTSGGNNEQFF.

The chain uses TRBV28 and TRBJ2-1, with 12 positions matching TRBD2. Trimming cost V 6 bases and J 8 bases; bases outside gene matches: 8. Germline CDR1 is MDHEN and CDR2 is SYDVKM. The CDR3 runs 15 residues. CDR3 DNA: TGTGCCAGCAGGGAGACTAGCGGGAGTATCCATGAGCAGTTCTTC. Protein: CASRETSGSIHEQFF.

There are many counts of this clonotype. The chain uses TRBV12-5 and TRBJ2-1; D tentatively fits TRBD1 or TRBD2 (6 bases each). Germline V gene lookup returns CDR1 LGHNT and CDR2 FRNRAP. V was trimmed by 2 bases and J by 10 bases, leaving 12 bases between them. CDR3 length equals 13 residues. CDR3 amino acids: CASGLSPGGEQFF. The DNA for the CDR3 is TGTGCTAGTGGTTTGTCCCCCGGGGGCGAGCAGTTCTTC.

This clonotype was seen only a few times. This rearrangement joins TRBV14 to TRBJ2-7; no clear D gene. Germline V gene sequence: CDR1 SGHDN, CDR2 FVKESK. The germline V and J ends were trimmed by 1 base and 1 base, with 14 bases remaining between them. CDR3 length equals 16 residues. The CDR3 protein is CASSQAPGPPSYEQYF. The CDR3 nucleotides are TGTGCCAGCAGCCAAGCTCCCGGACCGCCATCCTACGAGCAGTACTTC.

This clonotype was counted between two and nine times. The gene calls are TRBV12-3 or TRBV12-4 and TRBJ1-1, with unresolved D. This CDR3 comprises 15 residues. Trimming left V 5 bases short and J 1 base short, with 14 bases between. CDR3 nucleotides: TGTGCCAGCAGTCCTAGTTGGCCCGGGAACACTGAAGCTTTCTTT. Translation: CASSPSWPGNTEAFF.

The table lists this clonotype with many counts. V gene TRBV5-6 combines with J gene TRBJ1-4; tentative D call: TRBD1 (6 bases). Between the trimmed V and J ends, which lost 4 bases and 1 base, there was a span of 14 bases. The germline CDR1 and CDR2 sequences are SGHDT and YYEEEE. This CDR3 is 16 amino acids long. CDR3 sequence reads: CASSLGTPITNEKLFF. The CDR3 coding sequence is TGTGCCAGCAGCCTAGGGACACCGATAACTAATGAAAAACTGTTTTTT.

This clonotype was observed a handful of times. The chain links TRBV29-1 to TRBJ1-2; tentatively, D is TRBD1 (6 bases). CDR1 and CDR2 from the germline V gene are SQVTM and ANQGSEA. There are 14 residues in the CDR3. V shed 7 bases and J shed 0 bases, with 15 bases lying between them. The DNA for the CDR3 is TGCAGCGCCGGGACATCCGGACCTAACTATGGCTACACCTTC. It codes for CSAGTSGPNYGYTF.